This entry concerns a single TCR beta chain. The antigen is undetermined. These data are taken from a study of cytomegalovirus exposure and HLA in healthy donors. General study findings and limits: A later analysis linked a missense variant in DCLRE1C to the trimming of TCR beta V and J genes.

Researchers ran the PCR with 60 Vbeta and 13 Jbeta primers. Only in-frame clones appear in the TCRdb table, and some are missing; sequencing was by immunoSEQ multiplex PCR. The sample contains about 100,000 clones, about 80% of which appear only once. Material: PBMCs. The TCR comes from a man aged 35-49 years in good health and CMV-seronegative.

The CDR3 spells CASSLNRGQRTEAFF. DNA for the CDR3: TGTGCCAGCAGTCTTAACAGGGGGCAGCGAACTGAAGCTTTCTTT. The V gene is TRBV6-5, the J gene TRBJ1-1; 9 bases match TRBD1. The CDR3 consists of 15 residues. V dropped 5 bases and J dropped 5; count of bases not matched to a gene: 9. Germline V CDR1 and CDR2: MNHEY, SVGAGI.